The 5 T cell receptor beta chains given below trace back to one sample, sequenced in a study of blood T cells in healthy people across ages. PCR was performed a second time for about 7 to 11 cycles using a sample-barcoded 5' primer and a J-beta primer mix. One entry per CDR3 protein, called by TCRdb with MiXCR from the 5' RACE reads. The sample holds about 720,000 distinct CDR3 sequences, 22% seen once. The sample comprised blood. The receptors stem from a man aged 65 to 79 in good health.

This clonotype has just a few counts. The J gene is TRBJ1-2, the V gene TRBV5-1, with D uncertain. The V gene's germline CDR1 is SGHRS and CDR2 YFSETQ. The CDR3 runs 14 residues. Trimming left V 0 bases short and J 5 bases short, with 11 bases between. This CDR3 is CASSLGLGEYGYTF. The CDR3 DNA reads as TGCGCCAGCAGCTTGGGCCTGGGAGAATATGGCTACACCTTC.

The J gene is TRBJ2-7, the V gene TRBV10-3, with D possibly matching TRBD1 (5 bases). There are 12 residues in the CDR3. The ends were cut back, 8 bases at V and 1 base at J, with 9 bases in the middle. CDR1 is ENHRY and CDR2 is SYGVKD in the germline V gene. The CDR3 nucleotides read TGTGCCATCGCGGACAATTCCTACGAGCAGTACGTC. Encoded protein: CAIADNSYEQYV.

This clonotype was found a few times. The J gene is TRBJ1-4, the V gene TRBV7-2, with 9 bases identical to TRBD1. Germline CDR1 reads SGHTA; CDR2 reads FQGNSA. The junction had 9 bases not matched to a gene; V was cut back by 5 bases and J by 8 bases. The CDR3 spans 15 residues. The CDR3 region has the DNA TGTGCCAGCAGCCGACAGGGGGACCGAGGGGAAAAACTGTTTTTT. Translating gives CASSRQGDRGEKLFF.

The chain combines TRBV4-3 with TRBJ2-3; 7 bases are shared with TRBD2. With 0 bases clipped from V and 6 bases from J, the junction kept 9 bases outside the gene matches. CDR3 length equals 16 residues. Germline lookup yields CDR1 LGHNA and CDR2 YSLEER. The CDR3 DNA reads TGCGCCAGCAGCCAAGAGGCCTTGGGAGGGTTGGATACGCAGTATTTT. This gives the protein CASSQEALGGLDTQYF.

The chain recombines TRBV29-1 with TRBJ1-2; D may be TRBD1 (6 bases). The CDR3 spans 12 residues. V was trimmed by 4 bases and J by 8 bases, leaving 14 bases between them. Germline V gene lookup returns CDR1 SQVTM and CDR2 ANQGSEA. CDR3 bases: TGCAGCGTTGTAGGAATCAGGGGAGGCTACACCTTC. Amino acid sequence: CSVVGIRGGYTF. The full variable domain, with the rest looked up from reference TRBV29-1 and TRBJ1-2, is SAVISQKPSRDICQRGTSLTIQCQVDSQVTMMFWYRQQPGQSLTLIATANQGSEATYESGFVIDKFPISRPNLTFSTLTVSNMSPEDSSIYLCSVVGIRGGYTFGSGTRLTVV.